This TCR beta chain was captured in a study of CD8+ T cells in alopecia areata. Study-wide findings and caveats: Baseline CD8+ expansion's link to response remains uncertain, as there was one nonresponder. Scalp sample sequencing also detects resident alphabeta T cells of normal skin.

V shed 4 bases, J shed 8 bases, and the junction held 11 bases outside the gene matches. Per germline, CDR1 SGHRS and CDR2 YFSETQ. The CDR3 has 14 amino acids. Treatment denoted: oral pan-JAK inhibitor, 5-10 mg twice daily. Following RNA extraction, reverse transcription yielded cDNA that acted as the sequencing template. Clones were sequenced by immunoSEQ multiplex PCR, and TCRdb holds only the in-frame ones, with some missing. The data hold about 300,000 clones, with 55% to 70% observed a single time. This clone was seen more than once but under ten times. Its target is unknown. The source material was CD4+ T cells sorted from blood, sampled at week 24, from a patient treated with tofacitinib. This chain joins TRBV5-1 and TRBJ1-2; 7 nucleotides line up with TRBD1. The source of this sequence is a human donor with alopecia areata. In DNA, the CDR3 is TGCGCCAGCAGCGTCACGACAGGGCAGAGCGGCTACACCTTC. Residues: CASSVTTGQSGYTF.